One sample yielded the 18 T cell receptor beta chains listed below, sequenced in a study of T cells in Graves' hyperthyroidism and ophthalmopathy (dated by TCRdb to about 2019). Libraries were prepared through multiplex PCR. Reads for this sample came from an Illumina HiSeq 2000. TCR beta CDR3 regions were amplified from RNA transcripts. For the first round of RT-PCR on the TCR CDR3, the HTBI primer set was used together with the Qiagen OneStep RT-PCR kit. TCRdb itself trimmed the public reads at Q25 with fastp, ran MiXCR and retained productive beta chains. Each entry is one CDR3 protein sequence, shown with its most common DNA and genes. The sample profile shows roughly 300,000 distinct CDR3 sequences; over 11% of them were found once. Around 23% of the sample comes from the top ten. Sequenced sample: blood. The receptors derive from a woman between 25 and 40 years old with Graves' hyperthyroidism.

This clonotype was recorded a few times. A much more abundant neighbour one base away suggests this may be a read error. The chain is built from TRBV5-1 and TRBJ2-2, with D tentatively TRBD1 (5 bases). The CDR3 runs 16 residues. Germline V gives CDR1 SGHRS, CDR2 YFSETQ. CDR3 protein: CAGSSGADANTGELFF. The CDR3 region has the DNA TGCGCCGGCAGCTCTGGGGCCGACGCGAACACCGGGGAGCTGTTTTTT.

In its sample, this clonotype was seen many times. This chain connects TRBV11-2 to TRBJ1-4; D remains unclear. Germline lookup yields CDR1 SGHAT and CDR2 FQNNGV. Trimming shortened V by 0 bases and J by 5 bases, and 13 bases separated the two germline ends. The CDR3 runs to 16 residues. The CDR3 reads CASSLERAGLNEKLFF. The CDR3 bases are TGTGCCAGCAGCTTAGAACGTGCCGGATTAAATGAAAAACTGTTTTTT.

CDR3 DNA sequence: TGCAGTGCTAGAGGAGAATCAGAAACGGGCGAGCAGTACTTC. Protein product: CSARGESETGEQYF. V is TRBV20-1 and J is TRBJ2-7; D gene unclear. Germline loops: CDR1 DFQATT, CDR2 SNEGSKA (reference sequence). The CDR3 has 14 amino acids. Trimming removed 1 base at V and 6 bases at J, with 16 bases between.

As regards this clonotype: This may be a read error: a much more frequent sequence differs by one nucleotide. V gene TRBV28 combines with J gene TRBJ2-5, with a tentative D call TRBD1 (5 bases). This CDR3 region has 14 residues. Per germline, CDR1 MDHEN and CDR2 SYDVKM. The CDR3 sequence is CASSHDSYQEIQYF. DNA for the CDR3: TGTGCCAGCAGTCACGACAGTTATCAAGAGATCCAGTACTTC.

This clonotype appeared many times. The rearrangement links TRBV19 to TRBJ1-1; D unresolved. This CDR3 region has 13 residues. Germline CDR1 LNHDA, CDR2 SQIVND (reference sequence). The V end lost 5 bases, the J end lost 4 bases, and 11 bases lay between the germline ends. The CDR3 is CASSRGDPTEAFF. The CDR3 bases are TGTGCCAGTAGTCGTGGGGATCCCACTGAAGCTTTCTTT.

This clonotype occurred many times. The chain carries TRBV28 and TRBJ1-5; D is uncertain. The CDR3 has 12 residues. V gave up 3 bases and J gave up 7 bases, with 7 bases separating them. Looked up from germline, CDR1 is MDHEN and CDR2 is SYDVKM. In DNA form, the CDR3 reads TGTGCCAGCAGTTTTCCGGTGCAGCCCCAGCATTTT. Amino acid sequence: CASSFPVQPQHF.

This clonotype has just a few counts. The chain combines TRBV7-8 with TRBJ1-5, with 8 bases identical to TRBD1. J gave up 6 bases and V 4 bases, and 11 bases lay outside the gene matches. This CDR3 region has 16 residues. CDR1 is SGHVS and CDR2 is FQNEAQ in the germline V gene. The CDR3 DNA reads as TGTGCCAGCAGCTCTACCTGGACAGGGAGGACTCAGCCCCAGCATTTT. It codes for CASSSTWTGRTQPQHF. Full variable domain (rest looked up from reference TRBV7-8 and TRBJ1-5): GAGVSQSPRYKVAKRGQDVALRCDPISGHVSLFWYQQALGQGPEFLTYFQNEAQLDKSGLPSDRFFAERPEGSVSTLKIQRTQQEDSAVYLCASSSTWTGRTQPQHFGDGTRLSIL.

For the CDR3, the DNA is TGTGCCAGCAGTCAATCAACGAAACAGACAGGCTACGAGCAGTACTTC. Protein sequence: CASSQSTKQTGYEQYF. The rearrangement uses TRBV6-1 and TRBJ2-7; tentatively, D is TRBD1 (6 bases). This CDR3 contains 16 residues. From germline, CDR1 is MNHNS and CDR2 SASEGT. V dropped 5 bases and J dropped 3 bases, with 20 bases sitting between them.

V usage is TRBV2 and J usage is TRBJ2-2, with TRBD2 matching over 11 bases. V trimming: 11 bases; J trimming: 4 bases; junction bases outside the gene matches: 6. CDR3 length: 14 residues. Germline V lookup: CDR1 SNHLY, CDR2 FYNNEI. DNA for the CDR3: TGTGCCTGTAGCGGGAGGGACTCCACCGGGGAGCTGTTTTTT. Residues: CACSGRDSTGELFF. Combining the CDR3 with reference TRBV2 and TRBJ2-2 gives the whole variable domain EPEVTQTPSHQVTQMGQEVILRCVPISNHLYFYWYRQILGQKVEFLVSFYNNEISEKSEIFDDQFSVERPDGSNFTLKIRSTKLEDSAMYFCACSGRDSTGELFFGEGSRLTVL.

About this clonotype itself: Since a much larger clone is just one base distant, this may be a read error. The chain joins TRBV28 to TRBJ2-7, with a possible D match to TRBD1 (6 bases). This CDR3 contains 15 residues. Germline loops: CDR1 MDHEN, CDR2 SYDVKM. The CDR3 DNA reads TGTACCAGCAGTTTTCCAGGGGATCGGTCCTACGAGCAGTACTTC. Protein sequence: CTSSFPGDRSYEQYF. Based on the CDR3 plus reference TRBV28 and TRBJ2-7, the full variable domain is DVKVTQSSRYLVKRTGEKVFLECVQDMDHENMFWYRQDPGLGLRLIYFSYDVKMKEKGDIPEGYSVSREKKERFSLILESASTNQTSMYLCTSSFPGDRSYEQYFGPGTRLTVT.

This clonotype was seen a few times. V usage is TRBV12-3 or TRBV12-4 and J usage is TRBJ1-6, with D unclear. V was cut by 2 bases and J by 8 bases, with 7 bases left in between. CDR3 length equals 13 residues. CDR3 in amino acids: CASSLNPDSPLHF. DNA for the CDR3: TGTGCCAGCAGTTTAAATCCAGATTCACCCCTCCACTTT.

There are many counts of this clonotype. The chain joins TRBV28 to TRBJ1-5, with 8 positions matching TRBD1. Germline V gene sequence: CDR1 MDHEN, CDR2 SYDVKM. J gave up 6 bases and V 6 bases, and 7 bases lay outside the gene matches. This CDR3 is built from 14 residues. CDR3: CASRTGGSRQPQHF. Here the CDR3 DNA reads TGTGCCAGCAGAACAGGGGGTTCTCGTCAGCCCCAGCATTTT.

Points on this clonotype: Being one base from a much bigger clone, this may be a read error. This chain links TRBV3-1 with TRBJ1-3; D remains unclear. This CDR3 contains 15 residues. Germline V CDR1 and CDR2: LGHDT, YNNKEL (reference sequence). The CDR3: CAGSQEGRPGNTIYF. The CDR3 region has the DNA TGTGCCGGCAGCCAAGAAGGTCGACCTGGAAACACCATATATTTT.

Ten or more counts support this clonotype. The V gene is TRBV2, the J gene TRBJ1-4; tentatively, D is TRBD1 (5 bases). This CDR3 contains 17 residues. V was pared by 8 bases and J by 0 bases, with 19 bases between. Germline loops: CDR1 SNHLY, CDR2 FYNNEI. CDR3 protein: CASRERGSSTTNEKLFF. The CDR3 coding sequence is TGTGCCAGCCGAGAAAGGGGTAGCTCTACAACTAATGAAAAACTGTTTTTT.

The genes are TRBV20-1 and TRBJ2-1, with unresolved D. Per germline, CDR1 DFQATT and CDR2 SNEGSKA (reference sequence). Deletions cut 3 bases from V and 4 bases from J, with 10 bases between. The CDR3 consists of 13 residues. The CDR3 DNA reads TGCAGTGCTAGGCTTTCCAATTACAATGAGCAGTTCTTC. Protein sequence: CSARLSNYNEQFF.

The V call is TRBV20-1, the J call TRBJ2-7, with D hard to call. The length of the CDR3 is 13 residues. The ends were cut back, 2 bases at V and 0 bases at J, with 8 bases in the middle. Germline V gene lookup returns CDR1 DFQATT and CDR2 SNEGSKA (reference sequence). CDR3 bases: TGCAGTGCTAGAAGCACACTCTCCTACGAGCAGTACTTC. Translation: CSARSTLSYEQYF.

For this clonotype: This may arise from a read error, as a much more abundant clone is one base away. The CDR3 does not close with the conserved phenylalanine or tryptophan, likely indicating a read error. The V call is TRBV6-1, the J call TRBJ1-1, with a tentative D call TRBD1 (5 bases). The length of the CDR3 is 17 residues. The V gene lost 0 bases and the J gene lost 4 bases, with 18 bases spanning the gap. The germline V gene encodes CDR1 MNHNS and CDR2 SASEGT. In DNA form, the CDR3 reads TGTGCCAGCAGTGAAGCGGGTTCAGGGTCGTGGAGCACTGAAGCTTTCCTT. Amino acid sequence: CASSEAGSGSWSTEAFL.

The gene calls are TRBV20-1 and TRBJ2-3; 8 nucleotides align to TRBD2. J was trimmed by 5 bases and V by 6 bases; bases with no gene match: 7. The CDR3 loop spans 13 amino acids. CDR1 is DFQATT and CDR2 is SNEGSKA in the germline V gene (reference sequence). The DNA for the CDR3 is TGCAGTGCCCCTGGACTAGCCGGAGATACGCAGTATTTT. Protein product: CSAPGLAGDTQYF.